This is a list of T cell receptor beta chains from one sample in a study of T cell repertoires in cytomegalovirus infection. TCRdb re-called the reads through MiXCR, storing one row per CDR3 protein. The sample holds fewer than 650,000 distinct CDR3 sequences, around 40% seen once. These TCRs' antigens remain unknown. The sample was cultured PBMCs, taken from culture after CMV antigen stimulation. Receptors were obtained from a human donor in good health (CMV status not recorded). Some clones in this sample may be carry-over from other donors' samples. The CDR3 runs from the conserved cysteine through the conserved F or W. D genes are given only for firm matches. Where a row states a size, it is once, few, many or the class of an expanded clone; other rows omit it.

J gene | clone size | V gene | D gene | CDR3 DNA | CDR3 protein
TRBJ2-7 | few | TRBV15 | NA | TGTGCCACCAGCAGAGGCAGGGGTAGCGACGAGCAGTACTTC | CATSRGRGSDEQYF
TRBJ2-3 | NA | TRBV27 | TRBD1 | TGTGCCAGCAGTAAATGGGACAGGGGGCAAGATACGCAGTATTTT | CASSKWDRGQDTQYF
TRBJ1-2 | NA | TRBV7-9 | NA | TGTGCCAGCAGACGAGCCCGAAGATCTGGCTACACCTTC | CASRRARRSGYTF
TRBJ2-7 | NA | TRBV6-1 | TRBD1 | TGTGCCAGCAGTGACGACAGGGGCTACGAGCAGTACTTC | CASSDDRGYEQYF
TRBJ1-4 | many | TRBV7-2 | TRBD1 | TGTGCCAGCAGCTCGGACAGGGCGAATGAAAAACTGTTTTTT | CASSSDRANEKLFF
TRBJ2-3 | few | TRBV28 | TRBD2 | TGTGCCAGCAGTTACCGACTAGCGGGAGGAGATACGCAGTATTTT | CASSYRLAGGDTQYF
TRBJ2-3 | NA | TRBV19 | TRBD2 | TGTGCCAGTAGTATAGCGGGGGGGCGGGGAGATACGCAGTATTTT | CASSIAGGRGDTQYF
TRBJ2-7 | NA | TRBV7-2 | TRBD2 | TGTGCCAGCAGCTCCACCTCGGCTAGCGGGGCCTACGAGCAGTACTTC | CASSSTSASGAYEQYF
TRBJ1-2 | NA | TRBV7-6 | NA | TGTGCCAGCAGTCGACAGCCTAACTATGGCTACACCTTC | CASSRQPNYGYTF
TRBJ2-3 | NA | TRBV11-2 | NA | TGTGCCAGCAGCCGTAACCCTTGGGGTGCAGATACGCAGTATTTT | CASSRNPWGADTQYF
TRBJ2-7 | few | TRBV12-3/TRBV12-4 | NA | TGTGCCAGCAGTTCGCCATTCTACGAGCAGTACTTC | CASSSPFYEQYF
TRBJ2-1 | few | TRBV4-2 | TRBD2 | TGTGCCAGCAGCCCGGGGGGGGCGCGGTTCAATGAGCAGTTCTTC | CASSPGGARFNEQFF
TRBJ2-3 | NA | TRBV10-3 | NA | TGTGCCATCAGTCTTAGCGGACCCACAGATACGCAGTATTTT | CAISLSGPTDTQYF
TRBJ2-3 | NA | TRBV7-2 | TRBD1 | TGTGCCAGCAGCTTAGGCTCCGGGACAGGGAAGGCTACGCAGTATTTT | CASSLGSGTGKATQYF
TRBJ2-7 | NA | TRBV7-9 | NA | TGTGCCAGCAGCTTCATGACGGGGGCTATCACCTACGAGCAGTACTTC | CASSFMTGAITYEQYF
TRBJ1-2 | few | TRBV10-3 | NA | TGTGCCATCAGTGAGTCGCGGACGAGGGTGGGTGGCTACACCTTC | CAISESRTRVGGYTF
TRBJ2-3 | few | TRBV7-2 | NA | TGTGCCAGCAGACGCGGACAGTTTAGGACAGATACGCAGTATTTT | CASRRGQFRTDTQYF
TRBJ2-7 | NA | TRBV7-9 | TRBD1 | TGTGCCAGCAGCTTAGACGGACAGGTCCCCCTCTACGAGCAGTACTTC | CASSLDGQVPLYEQYF
TRBJ2-1 | NA | TRBV7-9 | TRBD2 | TGTGCCAGCAGCTTACTACTAGCGGGAGGGGATGAGCAGTTCTTC | CASSLLLAGGDEQFF
TRBJ1-3 | NA | TRBV7-2 | NA | TGTGCCAGCAGCTTAGCGAGGTCCGTTTCCTCTGGAAACACCATATATTTT | CASSLARSVSSGNTIYF
TRBJ2-3 | few | TRBV7-8 | NA | TGTGCCAGCAGCTTAGCGAGGAGACAGTACACAGATACGCAGTATTTT | CASSLARRQYTDTQYF
TRBJ1-1 | NA | TRBV7-8 | NA | TGTGCCAGCAGCTTGCCGAGGGACGCTAACACTGAAGCTTTCTTT | CASSLPRDANTEAFF
TRBJ2-2 | NA | TRBV7-2 | TRBD2 | TGTGCCAGCAGAGAACTAGCGGGTGGCACCGGGGAGCTGTTTTTT | CASRELAGGTGELFF
TRBJ1-2 | once | TRBV12-3/TRBV12-4 | NA | TGTGCCAGCACCCTGGGGGTAGCGAAGGGCTACACCTTC | CASTLGVAKGYTF
TRBJ2-3 | many | TRBV7-2 | TRBD2 | TGTGCCAGCAGCTTACGGGGGGGTGCAGATACGCAGTATTTT | CASSLRGGADTQYF
TRBJ1-5 | NA | TRBV19 | TRBD1 | TGTGCCAGTAGTACACCCGGGACAGGGGTCCCGCAGCCCCAGCATTTT | CASSTPGTGVPQPQHF
TRBJ1-2 | NA | TRBV20-1 | NA | TGCAGTGCTACGGGGCTCGCAGATCGTTTTCTAGGCTACACCTTC | CSATGLADRFLGYTF
TRBJ1-4 | many | TRBV7-8 | NA | TGTGCCAGCAGCTTATCCAGTGCAACTAATGAAAAACTGTTTTTT | CASSLSSATNEKLFF
TRBJ1-6 | NA | TRBV6-5 | NA | TGTGCCAGCAGTTACCGCCATTCACCCCTCCACTTT | CASSYRHSPLHF
TRBJ2-2 | NA | TRBV7-8 | TRBD1 | TGTGCCAGCAGCCCGTGGACAGGACCCGGGGAGCTGTTTTTT | CASSPWTGPGELFF
TRBJ2-2 | few | TRBV20-1 | NA | TGCAGTGCTAGAGATTACGAGTGGGGCACCGGGGAGCTGTTTTTT | CSARDYEWGTGELFF
TRBJ1-1 | NA | TRBV6-2/TRBV6-3 | NA | TGTGCCAGCAGTTACTCGACCTCCGGACTTGAAGCTTTCTTT | CASSYSTSGLEAFF
TRBJ1-1 | NA | TRBV30 | NA | TGTGCCTGGAGCAAGCCAAACATGAACACTGAAGCTTTCTTT | CAWSKPNMNTEAFF
TRBJ1-2 | few | TRBV7-9 | TRBD1 | TGTGCCAGCAGCCCCTCGGGGACAGGGGCCTTGGGCTACACCTTC | CASSPSGTGALGYTF
TRBJ1-5 | few | TRBV12-3/TRBV12-4 | TRBD1 | TGTGCCAGCACCGGGACAGCAATTAGCAATCAGCCCCAGCATTTT | CASTGTAISNQPQHF
TRBJ1-6 | NA | TRBV12-5 | TRBD1 | TGTGCTAGTGAGGGGACAGGGGGCCCGAGGCCCCATAGAACCCTCCACTTT | CASEGTGGPRPHRTLHF
TRBJ2-3 | NA | TRBV7-6 | NA | TGTGCCAGCAGCCTAGCTCCTTCGGGGCCCACAGATACGCAGTATTTT | CASSLAPSGPTDTQYF
TRBJ1-4 | NA | TRBV12-3/TRBV12-4 | NA | TGTGCCAGCAGTTTATCGGGAAGCGGTTTATCTAAAAAACTGTTTTTT | CASSLSGSGLSKKLFF
TRBJ2-1 | NA | TRBV7-2 | TRBD2 | TGTGCCAGCAGCTTTTCCCCGGGGGGTGATGAGCAGTTCTTC | CASSFSPGGDEQFF
TRBJ2-3 | NA | TRBV4-2 | TRBD1 | TGTGCCAGCAGCAAGACGGGACAGGGGGCGACAGATACGCAGTATTTT | CASSKTGQGATDTQYF
TRBJ2-6 | few | TRBV4-1 | NA | TGCGCCAGCAGCCAAGGGCAGTTCTACTCTGGGGCCAACGTCCTGACTTTC | CASSQGQFYSGANVLTF
TRBJ1-3 | NA | TRBV7-6 | TRBD1 | TGTGCCAGCAGCTTAGCGGGACAGCATGGAAACACCATATATTTT | CASSLAGQHGNTIYF
TRBJ2-1 | NA | TRBV12-3/TRBV12-4 | NA | TGTGCCAGCAGCAACAGTCTAGTAAACAATGAGCAGTTCTTC | CASSNSLVNNEQFF
TRBJ2-1 | many | TRBV7-2 | TRBD2 | TGTGCCAGCAGCTTAGGATTCCTAGCGGGCTCCAATGAGCAGTTCTTC | CASSLGFLAGSNEQFF
TRBJ2-7 | few | TRBV7-2 | NA | TGTGCCAGCAGCCCTGACACTTACTACGAGCAGTACTTC | CASSPDTYYEQYF
TRBJ1-5 | few | TRBV6-2/TRBV6-3 | NA | TGTGCCAGCAGTTACGAGGGGTACTATAGCAATCAGCCCCAGCATTTT | CASSYEGYYSNQPQHF
TRBJ1-1 | NA | TRBV29-1 | NA | TGCAGCGTTGATGGGGGGATGAACACTGAAGCTTTCTTT | CSVDGGMNTEAFF
TRBJ1-1 | NA | TRBV19 | NA | TGTGCCAGTAGTATAGGGCAGGCTGAAGCTTTCTTT | CASSIGQAEAFF
TRBJ2-3 | few | TRBV6-6 | NA | TGTGCCAGCGGCTTGGACTCTTATACGCAGTATTTT | CASGLDSYTQYF
TRBJ2-3 | NA | TRBV5-1 | NA | TGCGCCAGCAGCTTGGATCAGGGAGACGATACGCAGTATTTT | CASSLDQGDDTQYF
TRBJ1-5 | NA | TRBV6-1 | NA | TGTGCCAGCAGCGAAGGGGATACATCATATCAGCCCCAGCATTTT | CASSEGDTSYQPQHF
TRBJ2-3 | few | TRBV2 | NA | TGTGCCAGCAGTGGGCTCTCAGATACGCAGTATTTT | CASSGLSDTQYF
TRBJ2-5 | few | TRBV12-3/TRBV12-4 | TRBD2 | TGTGCCAGCAGTTTAGAATTAGCGGGAGAGACCCAGTACTTC | CASSLELAGETQYF
TRBJ2-1 | NA | TRBV6-6 | NA | TGTGCCAGCAGTTGGCGGGACGCAATAGAGGATGAGCAGTTCTTC | CASSWRDAIEDEQFF
TRBJ2-5 | many | TRBV7-2 | NA | TGTGCCAGCAGCTTAGCGGTAGGGCAAGAGACCCAGTACTTC | CASSLAVGQETQYF